This T cell receptor beta chain appears in the sequencing data of a study of blood T cell repertoires in COVID-19. The CDR3 contains 13 residues. V was clipped by 1 base and J by 4 bases, with 7 bases between them. TCRdb keeps only in-frame clones here, not all; method: immunoSEQ multiplex PCR. The table shows tens of thousands of clones, with around 80% occurring only once. Comments on this clone: Different DNA sequences within this sample yield the same CDR3.

The receptor was derived from a human donor in a cohort sampled during active COVID-19. Sequencing was done on a sample of peripheral blood. The V call is TRBV12-3 or TRBV12-4, the J call TRBJ1-1; D is perhaps TRBD1 (6 bases). The CDR3 bases are TGTGCCAGCAGTTTAGGAGGGGGCACTGAAGCTTTCTTT. Amino acid sequence: CASSLGGGTEAFF.